Presented here are 20 T cell receptor beta chains from one specimen sequenced in a study of patients and donors after allogeneic stem cell transplantation. TCRdb used MiXCR to reprocess the RT-PCR reads, holding one entry per CDR3 protein. The repertoire holds 390,000 or so distinct CDR3 sequences, with 16% as singletons. Sequences were obtained from blood, either unsorted or a sorted T cell fraction (not recorded which). The source of these receptors is a human donor who was either an allogeneic HSCT recipient or a stem cell or donor lymphocyte infusion donor (not recorded which). It is not recorded whose cells these are; they may come from a transplant donor.

This clonotype was seen only a few times. The gene calls are TRBV20-1 and TRBJ2-4; D ambiguous. Germline lookup yields CDR1 DFQATT and CDR2 SNEGSKA (reference sequence). The V end lost 0 bases, the J end lost 3 bases, and 27 bases lay between the germline ends. This CDR3 comprises 20 residues. CDR3 protein: CSARDRSGRASLLGKNIQYF. The DNA of the CDR3 is TGCAGTGCTAGAGATAGGTCGGGCAGAGCCTCTCTTTTAGGCAAAAACATTCAGTACTTC.

The chain uses TRBV30 and TRBJ1-4, with a weak D call TRBD1 (5 bases). Germline values: CDR1 GTSNPN, CDR2 SVGIG (reference sequence). The CDR3 loop spans 13 amino acids. V shed 3 bases and J shed 8 bases, with 13 bases lying between them. The CDR3 sequence is CAWSPGRREKLFF. CDR3 nucleotides: TGTGCCTGGAGCCCGGGGCGGAGAGAAAAACTGTTTTTT.

The genes are TRBV3-1 and TRBJ1-2; D perhaps matches TRBD1 (5 bases). The germline V gene has CDR1 LGHDT and CDR2 YNNKEL (reference sequence). Trimming stripped 0 bases from V and 0 bases from J, with 14 bases between. The CDR3 covers 17 residues. The CDR3 nucleotides read TGTGCCAGCAGCCAAGAATCAGACGACAGTTCTAACTATGGCTACACCTTC. Translating it yields CASSQESDDSSNYGYTF. Supplemented by reference TRBV3-1 and TRBJ1-2, the full variable domain reads DTAVSQTPKYLVTQMGNDKSIKCEQNLGHDTMYWYKQDSKKFLKIMFSYNNKELIINETVPNRFSPKSPDKAHLNLHINSLELGDSAVYFCASSQESDDSSNYGYTFGSGTRLTVV.

The chain links TRBV5-1 to TRBJ2-7; TRBD2 aligns across 12 bases. J was trimmed by 4 bases and V by 0 bases; bases with no gene match: 2. Germline V gives CDR1 SGHRS, CDR2 YFSETQ. CDR3 length: 15 amino acids. CDR3: CASSLDGTSGYEQYF. The DNA of the CDR3 is TGCGCCAGCAGCTTGGACGGGACTAGCGGGTACGAGCAGTACTTC.

On this clonotype: A read error may explain this, as a much larger clone is one base away. This chain connects TRBV12-3 or TRBV12-4 to TRBJ2-2, with a possible D match to TRBD2 (5 bases). The CDR3 sequence is 12 residues long. CDR3 sequence (DNA): TGTGCCAGCAGCCTGGTGGACGGGGAGCTGTCTTTT. Protein: CASSLVDGELSF.

This clonotype was seen more than once but under ten times. The chain links TRBV18 to TRBJ2-1; D gene uncertain. The germline gives CDR1 KGHSH, CDR2 LQKENI. The CDR3 covers 13 residues. V gave up 4 bases and J gave up 7 bases, with 11 bases separating them. The CDR3: CASSLQDHNEQFF. CDR3 bases: TGTGCCAGCTCACTCCAGGACCATAATGAGCAGTTCTTC.

The genes are TRBV12-3 or TRBV12-4 and TRBJ1-5, with D perhaps matching TRBD1 (5 bases). V was pared by 4 bases and J by 10 bases, with 14 bases between. The CDR3 contains 13 residues. The DNA of the CDR3 is TGTGCCAGCAGTTCCCGGGACGGAGGACCCCAGCATTTT. The encoded protein is CASSSRDGGPQHF.

This clonotype appeared a few times. V usage is TRBV6-1 and J usage is TRBJ2-2, with 8 positions matching TRBD1. This CDR3 is built from 16 residues. The germline CDR1 and CDR2 sequences are MNHNS and SASEGT. V was clipped by 7 bases and J by 0 bases; unmatched bases: 7. CDR3 bases: TGTGCCAGCACCTCGGACAGGGCGGCGAACACCGGGGAGCTGTTTTTT. Protein product: CASTSDRAANTGELFF.

This clonotype was found a few times. This chain joins TRBV7-2 and TRBJ2-7; a possible D gene is TRBD2 (5 bases). The CDR3 sequence is 15 residues long. Per germline, CDR1 SGHTA and CDR2 FQGNSA. The ends were cut back, 5 bases at V and 2 bases at J, with 16 bases in the middle. The CDR3 coding sequence is TGTGCCAGCAGCCCCAACCTACAGAGGGCCTACGAGCAGTACTTC. Encoded protein: CASSPNLQRAYEQYF.

This clonotype was recorded a few times. The CDR3 loop reads CASSSGEALQTQYF. The CDR3 bases are TGTGCCAGCAGCTCGGGGGAGGCTCTGCAGACCCAGTACTTC. This sequence joins TRBV11-3 and TRBJ2-5; possible D gene TRBD2, 6 bases. CDR1 SGHNT and CDR2 YENEEA come from the germline V gene. The CDR3 runs 14 residues. V was shortened by 4 bases and J by 6 bases, with 15 bases between the two germline ends.

This clonotype was counted many times. The chain recombines TRBV27 with TRBJ2-5; D not resolved. The length of the CDR3 is 11 residues. CDR1 and CDR2 from the germline V gene are MNHEY and SMNVEV (reference sequence). The V end lost 5 bases, the J end lost 4 bases, and 5 bases lay between the germline ends. The CDR3 region has the DNA TGTGCCAGCAGTACCGGAGAGACCCAGTACTTC. Its protein product is CASSTGETQYF.

This clonotype was observed a handful of times. The CDR3 nucleotides read TGTGCCTGGAGTGAGACGGGGTCTCTGTGGTATGGCTACACCTTC. This codes for CAWSETGSLWYGYTF. The chain uses TRBV30 and TRBJ1-2, with D unclear. The CDR3 is made up of 15 amino acids. Deletions cut 1 base from V and 5 bases from J, with 17 bases between. Germline CDR1 reads GTSNPN; CDR2 reads SVGIG (reference sequence).

Only a few counts were recorded for this clonotype. The V call is TRBV7-3, the J call TRBJ2-3; a weak D match, TRBD2 (5 bases). CDR1 is SGHTA and CDR2 is FQGTGA in the germline V gene. The V and J ends lost 5 bases and 4 bases respectively, with 16 bases between them. The CDR3 extends over 15 amino acids. The CDR3 loop reads CASSPSAERADTQYF. DNA of the CDR3: TGTGCCAGCAGCCCAAGCGCGGAGAGGGCAGATACGCAGTATTTT.

This clonotype showed up just a few times. The gene calls are TRBV15 and TRBJ2-7; D remains unclear. There are 13 residues in the CDR3. V gave up 11 bases and J gave up 2 bases, with 16 bases separating them. Germline lookup yields CDR1 LNHNV and CDR2 YYDKDF (reference sequence). DNA for the CDR3: TGTGCCTCATCTCGGGCAGACCCCTACGAGCAGTACTTC. Translated, it gives CASSRADPYEQYF.

This clonotype has just a few counts. The gene calls are TRBV4-2 and TRBJ1-1; D not resolved. Germline V gene sequence: CDR1 LGHNA, CDR2 YNFKEQ. V dropped 0 bases and J dropped 2 bases, with 7 bases sitting between them. CDR3 size: 14 residues. The chain's CDR3 is CASSQDKVNTEAFF. CDR3 in DNA: TGTGCCAGCAGCCAAGATAAGGTTAACACTGAAGCTTTCTTT.

There are a few counts of this clonotype. The chain is built from TRBV30 and TRBJ2-5; 16 nucleotides agree with TRBD2. The CDR3 contains 16 residues. With V trimmed by 4 bases and J by 5 bases, 7 bases remained unmatched. Germline assignment: CDR1 GTSNPN and CDR2 SVGIG (reference sequence). The CDR3 loop reads CAWTLGLAGGYETQYF. In nucleotides, the CDR3 is TGTGCCTGGACCCTGGGACTAGCGGGGGGGTATGAGACCCAGTACTTC.

This clonotype has just a few counts. The chain couples TRBV20-1 to TRBJ2-1, with 11 bases that match TRBD2. Looked up from germline, CDR1 is DFQATT and CDR2 is SNEGSKA (reference sequence). V was clipped by 0 bases and J by 4 bases; unmatched bases: 8. The CDR3 totals 17 residues. The CDR3 bases are TGCAGTGCTAGAGATTTAGCGGGGGGGCCTTCTTACAATGAGCAGTTCTTC. Its protein is CSARDLAGGPSYNEQFF.

The rearrangement links TRBV5-6 to TRBJ2-6; D is undetermined. CDR3 length: 17 residues. Germline V lookup: CDR1 SGHDT, CDR2 YYEEEE. The V and J ends lost 0 bases and 0 bases respectively, with 10 bases between them. CDR3 loop: CASSLAVTISGANVLTF. CDR3 DNA: TGTGCCAGCAGCTTGGCTGTAACAATCTCTGGGGCCAACGTCCTGACTTTC. Variable domain in full (rest from reference TRBV5-6 and TRBJ2-6): DAGVTQSPTHLIKTRGQQVTLRCSPKSGHDTVSWYQQALGQGPQFIFQYYEEEERQRGNFPDRFSGHQFPNYSSELNVNALLLGDSALYLCASSLAVTISGANVLTFGAGSRLTVL.

The chain links TRBV14 to TRBJ1-6, with TRBD1 as a possible D gene (6 bases). Trimming stripped 4 bases from V and 6 bases from J, with 16 bases between. Per the germline V gene, CDR1 is SGHDN and CDR2 is FVKESK. CDR3 length equals 16 residues. The CDR3 loop is CASSLQGPGGNSPLHF. The CDR3 DNA reads as TGTGCCAGCAGCCTCCAGGGGCCTGGCGGTAATTCACCCCTCCACTTT. Complete variable domain (other parts from reference TRBV14 and TRBJ1-6): EAGVTQFPSHSVIEKGQTVTLRCDPISGHDNLYWYRRVMGKEIKFLLHFVKESKQDESGMPNNRFLAERTGGTYSTLKVQPAELEDSGVYFCASSLQGPGGNSPLHFGNGTRLTVT.

V and J are TRBV20-1 and TRBJ2-2; perhaps TRBD2 as D (5 bases). The CDR3 runs 14 residues. Trimming removed 2 bases at V and 1 base at J, with 8 bases between. Per germline, CDR1 DFQATT and CDR2 SNEGSKA (reference sequence). CDR3 protein: CSARLSGNTGELFF. The CDR3, as DNA: TGCAGTGCTAGACTGAGCGGGAACACCGGGGAGCTGTTTTTT.